This TCR beta chain came from a study of technical replicates of blood from several donors. The data were produced by immunoSEQ multiplex PCR, yet TCRdb's version contains in-frame clones alone and is incomplete. This table has tens of thousands of clones, around 95% appearing once. This clone showed up just once. Germline-derived CDR1 and CDR2 are MNHNS and SASEGT. CDR3 size: 15 residues. V lost 8 bases to trimming and J lost 0 bases, with 14 bases between them. The TCR sequence derives from a human donor in good health. V and J are TRBV6-1 and TRBJ1-5; TRBD1 is a possible D gene (6 bases). The specimen sequenced was T cells isolated from PBMCs. Here the CDR3 DNA reads TGTGCCAGCCGGGACACCTTGTATAGCAATCAGCCCCAGCATTTT. This sequence encodes CASRDTLYSNQPQHF.